This T cell receptor beta chain was sequenced for a study of T-cell reconstitution after alpha-beta-depleted transplantation in children. General study results and limits: Where some patients showed high TCRbeta diversity at day 60, it came from recipient T cells and thymic progenitors that had survived. Among T cells one year after transplant, newly produced cells accounted for most counts and diversity. Several hundred rapidly expanded clones from non-depleted graft cells reportedly supplied alpha-beta T cells about two months post-transplant.

Preparation of the TCRbeta library was carried out with unique molecular identifiers. TCRdb reprocessed the PCR reads via MiXCR and lists one record per CDR3 protein. The top ten hold about 0.79% of the sample, which has hundreds of thousands of distinct CDR3 sequences, about 12% seen once. The CDR3 is 13 amino acids. CDR1 is SQVTM and CDR2 is ANQGSEA in the germline V gene. Comment on this clonotype: Its antigen is not identified. A much more abundant neighbour one base away suggests this may be a read error.

The chain uses TRBV29-1 and TRBJ2-5; D possibly corresponds to TRBD1 (6 bases). This specimen was PBMCs, taken before TCRalphabeta/CD19-depleted stem cell transplant. The sequence came from a girl aged 2 to 9 with congenital amegakaryocytic thrombocytopenia, due to receive a stem cell transplant. The CDR3 region has the DNA TGCAGCGTGGAAACAGGGCCCCAAGAGACCCGGTACTTC. This translates into CSVETGPQETRYF. Together with reference TRBV29-1 and TRBJ2-5, the CDR3 gives the full variable domain: SAVISQKPSRDICQRGTSLTIQCQVDSQVTMMFWYRQQPGQSLTLIATANQGSEATYESGFVIDKFPISRPNLTFSTLTVSNMSPEDSSIYLCSVETGPQETRYFGPGTRLLVL.